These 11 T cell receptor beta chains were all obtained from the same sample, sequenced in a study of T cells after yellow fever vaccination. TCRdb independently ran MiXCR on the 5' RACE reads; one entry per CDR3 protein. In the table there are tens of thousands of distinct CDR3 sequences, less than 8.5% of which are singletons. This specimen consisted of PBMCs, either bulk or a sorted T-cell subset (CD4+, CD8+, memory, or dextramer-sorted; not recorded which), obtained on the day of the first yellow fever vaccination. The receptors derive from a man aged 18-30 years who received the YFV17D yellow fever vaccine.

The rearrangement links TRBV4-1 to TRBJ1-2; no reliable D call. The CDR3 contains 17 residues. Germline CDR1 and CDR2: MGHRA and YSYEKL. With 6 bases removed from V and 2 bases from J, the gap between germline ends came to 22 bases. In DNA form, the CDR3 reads TGCGCCAGCAGATTTAGGATCAGGCGCTCAAACAACTATGGCTACACCTTC. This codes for CASRFRIRRSNNYGYTF.

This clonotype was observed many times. CDR3: CASSLGASKFEAFF. The CDR3 DNA follows: TGTGCCAGCAGCTTAGGTGCCTCTAAGTTTGAAGCTTTCTTT. The chain uses TRBV7-2 and TRBJ1-1; D uncertain. With 1 base removed from V and 7 bases from J, the gap between germline ends came to 13 bases. The CDR3 sequence is 14 residues long. Germline loops: CDR1 SGHTA, CDR2 FQGNSA.

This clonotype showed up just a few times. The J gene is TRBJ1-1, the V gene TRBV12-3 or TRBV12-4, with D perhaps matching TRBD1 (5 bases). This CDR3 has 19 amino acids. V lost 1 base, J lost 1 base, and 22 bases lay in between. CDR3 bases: TGTGCCAGCAGTTTAGGCCCCAGGGTGTCTATGGCTCGGAACACTGAAGCTTTCTTT. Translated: CASSLGPRVSMARNTEAFF.

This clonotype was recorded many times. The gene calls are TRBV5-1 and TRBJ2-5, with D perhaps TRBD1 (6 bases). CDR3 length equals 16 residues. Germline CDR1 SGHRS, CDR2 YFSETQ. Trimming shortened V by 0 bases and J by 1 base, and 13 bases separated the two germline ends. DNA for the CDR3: TGCGCCAGCAGCTTGGAAAAACAGGGTAGCCAAGAGACCCAGTACTTC. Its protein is CASSLEKQGSQETQYF.

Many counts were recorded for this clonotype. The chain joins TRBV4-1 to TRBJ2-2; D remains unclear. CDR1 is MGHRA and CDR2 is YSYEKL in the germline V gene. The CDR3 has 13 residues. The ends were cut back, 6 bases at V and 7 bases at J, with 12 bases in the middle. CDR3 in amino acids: CASRPDSYGELFF. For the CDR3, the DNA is TGCGCCAGCAGACCAGACTCCTACGGGGAGCTGTTTTTT.

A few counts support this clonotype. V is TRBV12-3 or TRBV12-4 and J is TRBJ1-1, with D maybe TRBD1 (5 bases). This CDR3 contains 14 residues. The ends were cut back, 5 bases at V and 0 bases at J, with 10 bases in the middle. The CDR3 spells CASSPQTVNTEAFF. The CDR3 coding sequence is TGTGCCAGCAGTCCCCAGACAGTGAACACTGAAGCTTTCTTT.

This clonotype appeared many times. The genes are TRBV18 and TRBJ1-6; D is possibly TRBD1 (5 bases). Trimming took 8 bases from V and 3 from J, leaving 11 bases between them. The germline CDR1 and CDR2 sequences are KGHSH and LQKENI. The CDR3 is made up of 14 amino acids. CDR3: CASKGPVYNSPLHF. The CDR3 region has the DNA TGTGCCAGCAAGGGACCGGTCTATAATTCACCCCTCCACTTT.

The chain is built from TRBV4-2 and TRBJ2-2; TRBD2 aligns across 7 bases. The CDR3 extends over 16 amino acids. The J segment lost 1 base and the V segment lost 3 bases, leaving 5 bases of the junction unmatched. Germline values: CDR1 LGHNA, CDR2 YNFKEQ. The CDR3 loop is CASSHGPGGNTGELFF. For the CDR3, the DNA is TGTGCCAGCAGCCATGGGCCGGGGGGGAACACCGGGGAGCTGTTTTTT.

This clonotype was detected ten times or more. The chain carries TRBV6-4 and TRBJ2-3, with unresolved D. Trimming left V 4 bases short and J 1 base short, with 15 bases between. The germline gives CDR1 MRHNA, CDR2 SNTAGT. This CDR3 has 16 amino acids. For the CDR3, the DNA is TGTGCCAGCAGTGCCACCCCCACGGGCGGCACAGATACGCAGTATTTT. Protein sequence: CASSATPTGGTDTQYF.

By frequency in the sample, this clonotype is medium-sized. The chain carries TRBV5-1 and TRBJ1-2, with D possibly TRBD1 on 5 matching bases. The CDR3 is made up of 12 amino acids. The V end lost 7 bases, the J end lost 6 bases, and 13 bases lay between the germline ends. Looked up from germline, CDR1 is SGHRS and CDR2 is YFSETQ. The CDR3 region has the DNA TGCGCCAGCTCGAGGACACCTGATGGCTACACCTTC. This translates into CASSRTPDGYTF.

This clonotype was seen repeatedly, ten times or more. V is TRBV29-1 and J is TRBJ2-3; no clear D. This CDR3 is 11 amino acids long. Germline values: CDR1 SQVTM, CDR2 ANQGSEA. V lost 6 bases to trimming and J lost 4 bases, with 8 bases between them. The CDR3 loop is CSVRIPDTQYF. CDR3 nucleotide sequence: TGCAGCGTACGAATCCCAGATACGCAGTATTTT.